The 24 T cell receptor beta chains reported below all come from one sample, sequenced in a study of T cell responses to AZD1222 COVID-19 vaccine. Measured with immunoSEQ multiplex PCR; TCRdb has only the in-frame clones, and not every one. The sample comprises 100,000 to 150,000 clones, approximately 90% of which are singletons, and 6.9% rests with the top ten. The specimen comprised peripheral blood, sampled on day 0 of AZD1222 vaccination. The source of these receptors is an adult in good health.

This rearrangement joins TRBV7-9 to TRBJ1-1, with TRBD1 as a possible D gene (5 bases). V lost 1 base and J 5 bases, leaving 23 bases between the germline ends. In germline, CDR1 is SEHNR, CDR2 FQNEAQ (reference sequence). The CDR3 runs 18 residues. The CDR3 sequence: CASSLGGWDSNSGTEAFF. In DNA, the CDR3 is TGTGCCAGCAGCTTAGGGGGTTGGGACTCAAATAGCGGGACTGAAGCTTTCTTT.

The sample holds one count of this clone. The V call is TRBV11-2, the J call TRBJ2-2; perhaps TRBD1 as D (6 bases). The CDR3 extends over 14 amino acids. Per the germline V gene, CDR1 is SGHAT and CDR2 is FQNNGV. Deletions cut 4 bases from V and 1 base from J, with 7 bases between. The CDR3 sequence: CASSSGQNTGELFF. In DNA, the CDR3 is TGTGCCAGCAGCTCGGGACAGAACACCGGGGAGCTGTTTTTT.

At least ten counts were recorded for this clone. CDR3 bases: TGTGCCAGCAGCCAAGCCAGGGACCCCACGAGGAGGGCTTTCTTT. Amino acid sequence: CASSQARDPTRRAFF. V usage is TRBV4-2 and J usage is TRBJ1-1, with a weak D call TRBD1 (5 bases). CDR1 LGHNA and CDR2 YNFKEQ come from the germline V gene. Trimming removed 1 base at V and 11 bases at J, with 20 bases between. The CDR3 has 15 amino acids.

J is TRBJ1-2 and V is TRBV11-2; a weak D match, TRBD1 (5 bases). CDR1 and CDR2 from the germline V gene are SGHAT and FQNNGV. The CDR3 is 13 amino acids. V lost 6 bases to trimming and J lost 5 bases, with 13 bases between them. The CDR3 loop reads CASRRTEGYGYTF. In DNA form, the CDR3 reads TGTGCCAGCAGAAGGACGGAGGGGTATGGCTACACCTTC. Drawing the rest from reference TRBV11-2 and TRBJ1-2, the complete variable domain is EAGVAQSPRYKIIEKRQSVAFWCNPISGHATLYWYQQILGQGPKLLIQFQNNGVVDDSQLPKDRFSAERLKGVDSTLKIQPAKLEDSAVYLCASRRTEGYGYTFGSGTRLTVV.

The rearrangement links TRBV2 to TRBJ2-7; 7 bases align to TRBD2. The CDR3 is made up of 15 amino acids. V was clipped by 1 base and J by 2 bases; unmatched bases: 5. Germline loops: CDR1 SNHLY, CDR2 FYNNEI. The CDR3 coding sequence is TGTGCCAGCAGTGAAGACCGGGGGACTACCTACGAGCAGTACTTC. Amino acids: CASSEDRGTTYEQYF.

This rearrangement joins TRBV7-9 to TRBJ2-1, with 8 bases identical to TRBD1. The V gene's germline CDR1 is SEHNR and CDR2 FQNEAQ (reference sequence). The CDR3 is 19 residues long. The junction had 16 bases not matched to a gene; V was cut back by 1 base and J by 5 bases. The CDR3 DNA reads as TGTGCCAGCAGCTTAGTGGTAGGGACAGGTAAATTCGAAAACAATGAGCAGTTCTTC. It translates to CASSLVVGTGKFENNEQFF.

This chain uses TRBV28 with TRBJ1-3; D remains ambiguous. Deletions cut 7 bases from V and 4 bases from J, with 8 bases between. The CDR3 contains 12 residues. Germline-derived CDR1 and CDR2 are MDHEN and SYDVKM. The CDR3 region has the DNA TGTGCCAGCACTGTATCAGGAAACACCATATATTTT. Its protein is CASTVSGNTIYF.

This chain uses TRBV24-1 with TRBJ1-2; D gene ambiguous. CDR1 KGHDR and CDR2 SFDVKD come from the germline V gene. Trimming cost V 0 bases and J 8 bases, with 9 bases left between them. This CDR3 contains 13 residues. The DNA for the CDR3 is TGTGCCACCAGTGATTTGCCAGTCGGAGGCTACACCTTC. Protein product: CATSDLPVGGYTF.

V usage is TRBV18 and J usage is TRBJ1-1, with D unclear. Trimming took 6 bases from V and 1 from J, leaving 12 bases between them. The CDR3 loop spans 14 amino acids. Germline CDR1 and CDR2: KGHSH and LQKENI. The CDR3 nucleotides are TGTGCCAGCTCCCCCTCCGGGCGGAACACTGAAGCTTTCTTT. It codes for CASSPSGRNTEAFF.

This clone was counted a single time. The V call is TRBV6-4, the J call TRBJ1-1; D unresolved. V lost 4 bases and J 4 bases, leaving 10 bases between the germline ends. Germline V gives CDR1 MRHNA, CDR2 SNTAGT. The CDR3 sequence is 13 residues long. CDR3 in amino acids: CASSGAAGTEAFF. DNA of the CDR3: TGTGCCAGCAGTGGGGCTGCGGGCACTGAAGCTTTCTTT.

CDR3 sequence (DNA): TGTGCCAGCAGCCCCAAGGGGACTGAAGCTTTCTTT. Translating it yields CASSPKGTEAFF. This chain links TRBV9 with TRBJ1-1; tentatively, D is TRBD1 (5 bases). V was pared by 4 bases and J by 5 bases, with 9 bases between. The CDR3 has 12 amino acids. Germline loops: CDR1 SGDLS, CDR2 YYNGEE.

DNA for the CDR3: TGTGCCAGTAGTACAGGGGTCTCCTACGAGCAGTACTTC. This gives the protein CASSTGVSYEQYF. The chain links TRBV19 to TRBJ2-7; D may be TRBD1 (6 bases). V was clipped by 4 bases and J by 0 bases, with 7 bases between them. The CDR3 contains 13 residues. Germline CDR1 is LNHDA and CDR2 is SQIVND (reference sequence).

The rearrangement links TRBV19 to TRBJ1-5, with a weak D call TRBD1 (6 bases). The CDR3 runs 16 residues. CDR1 and CDR2 from the germline V gene are LNHDA and SQIVND (reference sequence). V was shortened by 4 bases and J by 6 bases, with 19 bases between the two germline ends. CDR3 amino acids: CASSTQGGGASQPQHF. The CDR3 DNA is TGTGCCAGTAGTACCCAAGGGGGGGGCGCGAGTCAGCCCCAGCATTTT.

This chain links TRBV9 with TRBJ2-7, with D uncertain. V was shortened by 3 bases and J by 5 bases, with 6 bases between the two germline ends. This CDR3 is 11 amino acids long. Germline CDR1 SGDLS, CDR2 YYNGEE. The CDR3: CASSGKDEQYF. The CDR3, as DNA: TGTGCCAGCAGCGGTAAGGACGAGCAGTACTTC. Using reference TRBV9 and TRBJ2-7 for the parts outside the CDR3, the full variable domain is DSGVTQTPKHLITATGQRVTLRCSPRSGDLSVYWYQQSLDQGLQFLIQYYNGEERAKGNILERFSAQQFPDLHSELNLSSLELGDSALYFCASSGKDEQYFGPGTRLTVT.

Comment on this clone: A read error may produce the germline difference seen at one junction end. J is TRBJ2-7 and V is TRBV12-3 or TRBV12-4, with TRBD2 as a possible D gene (6 bases). CDR3 size: 11 residues. The CDR3 spells CASSLGGVQHF. CDR3 in DNA: TGTGCCAGCAGTTTAGGGGGGGTTCAGCACTTC.

This clone was found once. This chain connects TRBV11-3 to TRBJ1-1, with TRBD1 as a possible D gene (5 bases). The CDR3 covers 14 residues. From germline, CDR1 is SGHNT and CDR2 YENEEA. Trimming pared 5 bases from V and 5 bases from J, leaving 15 bases between. The CDR3 loop reads CASSLGPLGTEAFF. The CDR3 region has the DNA TGTGCCAGCAGCCTGGGACCCTTGGGGACTGAAGCTTTCTTT.

The count of this clone is one. J is TRBJ1-6 and V is TRBV7-9; 7 bases fit TRBD1. This CDR3 spans 16 amino acids. V shed 6 bases, J shed 10 bases, and the junction held 15 bases outside the gene matches. Germline loops: CDR1 SEHNR, CDR2 FQNEAQ (reference sequence). The CDR3 reads CASRSQGTTVLSPLHF. CDR3 coding DNA: TGTGCCAGCAGATCACAGGGGACCACCGTTCTATCACCCCTCCACTTT.

CDR3 sequence reads: CATQPRDSSTDTQYF. CDR3 DNA: TGTGCCACTCAACCCCGGGACAGTAGCACAGATACGCAGTATTTT. V and J are TRBV24-1 and TRBJ2-3; TRBD1 aligns across 7 bases. Germline CDR1 reads KGHDR; CDR2 reads SFDVKD. The CDR3 sequence is 15 residues long. V shed 10 bases, J shed 0 bases, and the junction held 9 bases outside the gene matches.

In this sample, this clone turned up once. The chain combines TRBV29-1 with TRBJ2-2; D call uncertain. The CDR3 runs to 14 residues. Germline V gene sequence: CDR1 SQVTM, CDR2 ANQGSEA. V lost 1 base and J 0 bases, leaving 6 bases between the germline ends. CDR3 residues: CSVEGLPNTGELFF. DNA of the CDR3: TGCAGCGTTGAAGGCCTACCGAACACCGGGGAGCTGTTTTTT.

The chain recombines TRBV19 with TRBJ1-2, with D hard to call. Trimming shortened V by 4 bases and J by 6 bases, and 9 bases separated the two germline ends. This CDR3 comprises 12 residues. Germline V gene lookup returns CDR1 LNHDA and CDR2 SQIVND (reference sequence). The CDR3 DNA sequence: TGTGCCAGTAGTAACCCTCCCGATGGCTACACCTTC. Its translation: CASSNPPDGYTF.

V gene TRBV4-2 combines with J gene TRBJ1-5; D remains ambiguous. The germline V and J ends were trimmed by 4 bases and 0 bases, with 7 bases remaining between them. The CDR3 contains 14 residues. CDR1 LGHNA and CDR2 YNFKEQ come from the germline V gene. CDR3 bases: TGTGCCAGCAGCCTCTCGATTAGCAATCAGCCCCAGCATTTT. Amino acids: CASSLSISNQPQHF.

The V and J genes are TRBV14 and TRBJ1-6; D gene uncertain. Trimming pared 1 base from V and 6 bases from J, leaving 13 bases between. This CDR3 comprises 16 residues. CDR1 is SGHDN, CDR2 FVKESK, per germline. The chain's CDR3 is CASSQAMGMANSPLHF. The DNA for the CDR3 is TGTGCCAGCAGCCAAGCAATGGGTATGGCTAATTCACCCCTCCACTTT. Filled out from reference TRBV14 and TRBJ1-6, the complete variable domain reads EAGVTQFPSHSVIEKGQTVTLRCDPISGHDNLYWYRRVMGKEIKFLLHFVKESKQDESGMPNNRFLAERTGGTYSTLKVQPAELEDSGVYFCASSQAMGMANSPLHFGNGTRLTVT.

This rearrangement joins TRBV9 to TRBJ2-7; 8 bases are a match to TRBD1. The germline gives CDR1 SGDLS, CDR2 YYNGEE. Trimming removed 2 bases from V and 5 bases from J; junction bases left unmatched: 12. CDR3 length equals 16 residues. The CDR3 sequence: CASSVSGDRGTNEQYF. The CDR3 DNA sequence: TGTGCCAGCAGCGTTAGTGGAGACAGGGGTACCAACGAGCAGTACTTC.

Note on this clone: Other nucleotide sequences in the sample specify the same CDR3. The chain links TRBV6-5 to TRBJ1-4; 10 nucleotides agree with TRBD1. CDR1 and CDR2 from the germline V gene are MNHEY and SVGAGI. The CDR3 has 14 residues. With V trimmed by 3 bases and J by 8 bases, 3 bases remained unmatched. The CDR3 coding sequence is TGTGCCAGCAGTTATCGGGGACAGGGGGAAAAACTGTTTTTT. This encodes CASSYRGQGEKLFF.